Presented here are 11 T cell receptor beta chains from one specimen sequenced in a study of molecular identifiers for immune sequencing clone quantification. TCRdb re-called the PCR reads through MiXCR, storing one row per CDR3 protein. Among around 470,000 distinct CDR3 sequences listed, around 23% were seen once. Sequenced material: naive CD8+ T cells from blood, with Jurkat cell RNA spiked in. Subset reported: FACS-sorted CD8+CD4-CCR7+CD45RA+ naive T cells. These receptors all come from a human donor in good health. Some libraries in this study had Jurkat cell RNA spiked in.

This clonotype came up many times. The chain couples TRBV9 to TRBJ2-2; D gene ambiguous. The V and J ends lost 0 bases and 6 bases respectively, with 3 bases between them. CDR1 SGDLS and CDR2 YYNGEE come from the germline V gene. The CDR3 is 12 amino acids. The CDR3 DNA is TGTGCCAGCAGCGTAGAGGCCGGGGAGCTGTTTTTT. This encodes CASSVEAGELFF.

This clonotype was observed a few times. This sequence joins TRBV7-9 and TRBJ2-1; D call uncertain. The V gene lost 2 bases and the J gene lost 9 bases, with 8 bases spanning the gap. Germline loops: CDR1 SEHNR, CDR2 FQNEAQ (reference sequence). This CDR3 region has 12 residues. In DNA, the CDR3 is TGTGCCAGCAGCTTAAGGACGGGTGAGCAGTTCTTC. Encoded protein: CASSLRTGEQFF.

This clonotype was observed many times. The rearrangement links TRBV12-3 or TRBV12-4 to TRBJ2-3; possible D gene TRBD2, 5 bases. V was trimmed by 6 bases and J by 6 bases, leaving 16 bases between them. The CDR3 extends over 14 amino acids. The CDR3 DNA reads as TGTGCCAGCAGCCCCCCGCCCGGGAAGGATACGCAGTATTTT. Translation gives CASSPPPGKDTQYF.

This clonotype was detected only a few times. The chain uses TRBV5-6 and TRBJ2-5; maybe TRBD2 (5 bases). The germline gives CDR1 SGHDT, CDR2 YYEEEE. V dropped 4 bases and J dropped 0 bases, with 10 bases sitting between them. The CDR3 contains 14 residues. Written as DNA, the CDR3 is TGTGCCAGCAGCCCGGCCGGGGACCAAGAGACCCAGTACTTC. Residues: CASSPAGDQETQYF.

In this sample, this clonotype turned up many times. The V and J genes are TRBV10-2 and TRBJ2-2; D unresolved. The CDR3 covers 14 residues. The V gene's germline CDR1 is WSHSY and CDR2 SAAADI. Trimming cost V 2 bases and J 0 bases, with 4 bases left between them. CDR3 loop: CASSESPNTGELFF. The CDR3 coding sequence is TGCGCCAGCAGTGAGAGTCCGAACACCGGGGAGCTGTTTTTT.

The chain links TRBV6-2 or TRBV6-3 to TRBJ2-7, with TRBD1 matching over 7 bases. CDR1 and CDR2 from the germline V gene are MNHEY and SVGEGT. The CDR3 extends over 13 amino acids. With V trimmed by 5 bases and J by 5 bases, 6 bases remained unmatched. The CDR3 DNA follows: TGTGCCAGCAGTCTACAGGGGCGGCACGAGCAGTACTTC. Protein sequence: CASSLQGRHEQYF.

The V call is TRBV7-9, the J call TRBJ2-1; TRBD2 matches 9 bases. The length of the CDR3 is 18 residues. V lost 1 base to trimming and J lost 7 bases; unmatched junction nucleotides: 14. CDR1 SEHNR and CDR2 FQNEAQ come from the germline V gene (reference sequence). CDR3 region: CASSLGAISGSRSNEQFF. As DNA, the CDR3 is TGTGCCAGCAGCTTAGGCGCCATTAGCGGGAGTAGGAGTAATGAGCAGTTCTTC.

This clonotype has a count of ten or more. This chain's CDR3 is CASRSGQGVWQPQHF. For the CDR3, the DNA is TGTGCCAGCAGATCGGGACAGGGGGTATGGCAGCCCCAGCATTTT. The rearrangement links TRBV6-2 or TRBV6-3 to TRBJ1-5, with TRBD1 identical over 11 bases. Germline V CDR1 and CDR2: MNHEY, SVGEGT. With 6 bases clipped from V and 7 bases from J, the junction kept 8 bases outside the gene matches. The CDR3 contains 15 residues.

The V gene is TRBV20-1, the J gene TRBJ1-5; TRBD1 aligns across 9 bases. CDR1 DFQATT and CDR2 SNEGSKA come from the germline V gene (reference sequence). This CDR3 spans 16 amino acids. Unmatched junction bases numbered 6, after V lost 3 bases and J lost 0 bases. The chain's CDR3 is CSASDRGRYSNQPQHF. The DNA of the CDR3 is TGCAGTGCTAGCGACAGGGGGAGATATAGCAATCAGCCCCAGCATTTT.

This clonotype was seen once. At one of its ends the junction is not consistent with the germline gene, which may arise from a read error. This chain connects TRBV24-1 to TRBJ2-1, with TRBD1 matching over 7 bases. Per the germline V gene, CDR1 is KGHDR and CDR2 is SFDVKD. The CDR3 consists of 14 residues. CDR3 bases: TGTGCCTCCAGTGATCCCGACAGGGTAGTTGAGCAGTTCTTC. Its protein product is CASSDPDRVVEQFF.

This clonotype was detected only a few times. The chain recombines TRBV6-2 or TRBV6-3 with TRBJ1-1; no clear D. The germline V gene encodes CDR1 MNHEY and CDR2 SVGEGT. The CDR3 length is 14 residues. Trimming left V 0 bases short and J 3 bases short, with 8 bases between. CDR3 nucleotides: TGTGCCAGCAGTTACTCGCCAGGCGACACTGAAGCTTTCTTT. Translation gives CASSYSPGDTEAFF.